This T cell receptor beta chain was retrieved from a study of blood T cell repertoires in COVID-19. The V gene's germline CDR1 is SGHNT and CDR2 YYREEE (reference sequence). Deletions cut 8 bases from V and 0 bases from J, with 11 bases between. The CDR3 totals 13 residues. Assay used: immunoSEQ multiplex PCR; TCRdb lists only in-frame clones, some missing. The repertoire includes 250,000 to 400,000 clones, 90% of them detected once, and roughly 2.9% sits in the top ten. This clone showed up just a few times. The receptor's source is a woman between 25 and 40 years old with COVID-19, enrolled during active disease. The material sequenced was peripheral blood. This sequence joins TRBV5-4 and TRBJ1-1; D may be TRBD1 (6 bases). CDR3 in amino acids: CASRQALNTEAFF. CDR3 sequence (DNA): TGTGCCAGTAGACAGGCGCTGAACACTGAAGCTTTCTTT. The full variable domain, completed using reference TRBV5-4 and TRBJ1-1, is ETGVTQSPTHLIKTRGQQVTLRCSSQSGHNTVSWYQQALGQGPQFIFQYYREEENGRGNFPPRFSGLQFPNYSSELNVNALELDDSALYLCASRQALNTEAFFGQGTRLTVV.